This T cell receptor (beta chain) was sequenced in a study of radiotherapy plus CTLA-4 blockade in lung cancer. Study outcomes and limitations: Dynamics of early blood T cell clones, together with interferon-beta, were reportedly the best predictors of response. After treatment with radiotherapy plus ipilimumab, TCR clones that came from the tumor expanded in blood.

The trim removed 4 bases at V and 7 bases at J, leaving 5 bases unmatched. Germline CDR1 is SGHTA and CDR2 is FQGTGA. The CDR3 totals 13 residues. A word on this clone: Its antigen remains unidentified.

Libraries were prepared by immunoSEQ multiplex PCR; TCRdb keeps only in-frame clonotypes and omits some of them. The sample contains approximately 100,000 clones, 82% of which appear only once. The chain combines TRBV7-3 with TRBJ2-5; TRBD2 matches at 8 bases. Sequencing was performed on peripheral blood, taken from a patient treated with radiotherapy plus ipilimumab. This TCR derives from a human donor with non-small cell lung cancer who had a partial response to radiotherapy plus ipilimumab. This chain's CDR3 is CASSSREGGTQYF. The CDR3 nucleotides read TGTGCCAGCAGCTCACGGGAGGGCGGGACCCAGTACTTC.